This entry features one TCR beta chain sequence. Its antigen is not known. The data belong to a study of response to subunit inactivated influenza vaccine. Overall study results and limits: It was suggested by the authors that few new T cells are recruited by each seasonal influenza vaccination.

The V and J ends lost 0 bases and 0 bases, in that order; junction bases with no gene match: 4. Germline CDR1 is SGHDT and CDR2 is YYEEEE. The CDR3 consists of 16 residues. Each CDR3 protein gets one entry after TCRdb re-called the RT-PCR reads with MiXCR. The sample shows about 650,000 distinct CDR3 sequences, approximately 14% of them seen only once. The rearrangement joins TRBV5-6 to TRBJ1-1; 8 bases align to TRBD1. The receptor was derived from a man aged 50 to 60 who received an inactivated influenza vaccine. This specimen was PBMCs from blood, taken about 11 days after vaccination. Written as DNA, the CDR3 is TGTGCCAGCAGCTTGGCCGGACAGGGACTGAACACTGAAGCTTTCTTT. Residues: CASSLAGQGLNTEAFF.